Detailed here is one T cell receptor beta chain. No antigen is known for it. A read error is possible here, since a much larger clone lies one base away. In this CDR3 the conserved last residue, phenylalanine or tryptophan, is missing, so a read error is likely. This entry belongs to a study of molecular identifiers for immune sequencing clone quantification. Study results and caveats: For highly expanded clones, sizes could be underestimated when identical TCR molecules share a barcode.

Looked up from germline, CDR1 is SQVTM and CDR2 is ANQGSEA. V gave up 3 bases and J gave up 0 bases, with 8 bases separating them. There are 13 residues in the CDR3. TCRdb re-analysed the PCR reads in MiXCR, keeping a single row per CDR3 protein. The sample has about 97,000 distinct CDR3 sequences, 20% to 30% seen once. Sequencing used naive CD8+ T cells from blood, with Jurkat cell RNA spiked in. Subset indicated: FACS-sorted CD8+CD4-CCR7+CD45RA+ naive T cells. V is TRBV29-1 and J is TRBJ2-5; D uncertain. This sequence originates from a human donor in good health. Some libraries in this study had Jurkat cell RNA spiked in. The CDR3 region has the DNA TGCAGCGTTGATCTTCCCAACCAAGAGACCCAGTACCTC. Translation: CSVDLPNQETQYL.